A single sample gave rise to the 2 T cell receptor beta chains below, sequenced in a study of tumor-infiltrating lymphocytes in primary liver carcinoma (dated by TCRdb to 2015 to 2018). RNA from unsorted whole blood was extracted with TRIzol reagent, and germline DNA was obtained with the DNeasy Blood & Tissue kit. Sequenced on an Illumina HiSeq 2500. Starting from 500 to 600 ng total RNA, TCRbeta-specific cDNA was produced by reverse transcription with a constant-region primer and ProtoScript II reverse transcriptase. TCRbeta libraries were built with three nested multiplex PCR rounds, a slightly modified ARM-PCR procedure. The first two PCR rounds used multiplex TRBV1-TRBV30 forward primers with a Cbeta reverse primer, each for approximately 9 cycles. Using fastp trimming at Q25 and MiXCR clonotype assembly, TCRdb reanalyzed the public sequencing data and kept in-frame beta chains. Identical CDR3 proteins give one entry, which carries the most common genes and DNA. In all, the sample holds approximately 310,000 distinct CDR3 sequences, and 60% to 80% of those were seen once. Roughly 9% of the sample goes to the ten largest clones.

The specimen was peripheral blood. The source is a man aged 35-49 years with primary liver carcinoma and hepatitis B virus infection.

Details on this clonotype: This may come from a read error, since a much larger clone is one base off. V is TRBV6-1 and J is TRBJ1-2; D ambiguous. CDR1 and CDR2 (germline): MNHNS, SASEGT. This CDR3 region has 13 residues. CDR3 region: CASSSWANYGYAF. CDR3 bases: TGTGCCAGCAGCAGTTGGGCTAACTATGGCTACGCCTTC.

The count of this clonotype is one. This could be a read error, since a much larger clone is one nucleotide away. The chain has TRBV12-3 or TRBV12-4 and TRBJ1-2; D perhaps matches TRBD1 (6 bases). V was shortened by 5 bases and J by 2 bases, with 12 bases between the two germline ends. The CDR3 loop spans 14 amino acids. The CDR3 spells CASSRGDINYGYTF. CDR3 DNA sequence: TGTGCCAGCAGTCGGGGGGACATCAACTATGGCTACACCTTC.